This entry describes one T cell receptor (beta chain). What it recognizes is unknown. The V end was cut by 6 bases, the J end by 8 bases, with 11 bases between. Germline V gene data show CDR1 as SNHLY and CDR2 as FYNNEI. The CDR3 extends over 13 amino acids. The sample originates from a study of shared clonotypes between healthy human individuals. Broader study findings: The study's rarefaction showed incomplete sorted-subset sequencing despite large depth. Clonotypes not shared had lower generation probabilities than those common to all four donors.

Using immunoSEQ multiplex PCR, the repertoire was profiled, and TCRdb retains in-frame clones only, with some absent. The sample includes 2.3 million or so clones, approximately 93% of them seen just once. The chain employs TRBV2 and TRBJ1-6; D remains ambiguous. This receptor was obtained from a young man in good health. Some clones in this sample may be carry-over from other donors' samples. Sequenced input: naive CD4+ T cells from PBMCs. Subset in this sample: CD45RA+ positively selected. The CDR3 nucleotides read TGTGCCAGCAGCGCCACTCGCTATTCACCCCTCCACTTT. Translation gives CASSATRYSPLHF.